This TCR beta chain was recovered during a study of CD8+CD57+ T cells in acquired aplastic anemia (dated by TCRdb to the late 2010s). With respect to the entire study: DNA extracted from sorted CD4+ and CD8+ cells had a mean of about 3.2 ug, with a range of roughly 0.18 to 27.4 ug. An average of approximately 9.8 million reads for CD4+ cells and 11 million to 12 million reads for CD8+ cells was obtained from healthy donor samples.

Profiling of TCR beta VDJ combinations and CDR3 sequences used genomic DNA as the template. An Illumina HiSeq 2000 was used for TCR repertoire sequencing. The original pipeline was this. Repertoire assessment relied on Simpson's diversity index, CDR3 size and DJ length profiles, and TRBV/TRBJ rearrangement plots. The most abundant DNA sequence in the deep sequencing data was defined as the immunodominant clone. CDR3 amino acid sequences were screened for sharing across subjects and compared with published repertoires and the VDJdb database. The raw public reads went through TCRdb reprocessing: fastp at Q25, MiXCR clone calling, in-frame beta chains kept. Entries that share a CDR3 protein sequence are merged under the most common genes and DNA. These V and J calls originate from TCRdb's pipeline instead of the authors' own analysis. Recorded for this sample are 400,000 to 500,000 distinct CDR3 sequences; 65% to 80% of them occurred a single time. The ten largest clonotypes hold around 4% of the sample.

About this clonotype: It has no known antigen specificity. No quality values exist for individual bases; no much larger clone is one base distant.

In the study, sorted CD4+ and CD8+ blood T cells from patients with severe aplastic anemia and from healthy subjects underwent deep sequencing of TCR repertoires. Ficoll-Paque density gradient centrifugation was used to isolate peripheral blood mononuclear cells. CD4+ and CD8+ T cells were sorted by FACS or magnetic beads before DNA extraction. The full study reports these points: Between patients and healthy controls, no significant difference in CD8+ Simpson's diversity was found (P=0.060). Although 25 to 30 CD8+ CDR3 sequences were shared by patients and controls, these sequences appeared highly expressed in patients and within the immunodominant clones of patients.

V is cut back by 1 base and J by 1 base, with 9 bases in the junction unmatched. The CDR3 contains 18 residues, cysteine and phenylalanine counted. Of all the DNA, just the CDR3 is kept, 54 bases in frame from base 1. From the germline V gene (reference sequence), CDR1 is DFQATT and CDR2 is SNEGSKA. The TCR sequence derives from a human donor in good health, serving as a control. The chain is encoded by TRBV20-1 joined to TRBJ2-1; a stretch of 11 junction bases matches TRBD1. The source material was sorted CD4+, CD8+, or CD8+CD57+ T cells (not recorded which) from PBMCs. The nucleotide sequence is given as TGCAGTGCTAGAGTGGGGACAGGGGGATTTTCTTCCTACAATGAGCAGTTCTTC. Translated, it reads CSARVGTGGFSSYNEQFF.